Shown below are 32 T cell receptor beta chains from a single sample sequenced in a study of CD8 T cells in ankylosing spondylitis. TCRdb processed the 5' RACE reads anew with MiXCR; each CDR3 protein has one entry. The sample yields about 220,000 distinct CDR3 sequences, roughly a tenth seen once. Sequencing was carried out using blood, either unsorted or a sorted T cell fraction (not recorded which). The receptors come from a male donor with ankylosing spondylitis or in good health (not recorded which).

This clonotype was found many times. The chain uses TRBV5-1 and TRBJ2-7; D is unclear. V lost 0 bases, J lost 4 bases, and 8 bases lay in between. Per germline, CDR1 SGHRS and CDR2 YFSETQ. The CDR3 extends over 13 amino acids. As DNA, the CDR3 is TGCGCCAGCAGCTTGGAATTGGGTTACGAGCAGTACTTC. Translated: CASSLELGYEQYF.

The chain joins TRBV7-2 to TRBJ1-5, with 7 positions matching TRBD1. With 4 bases clipped from V and 4 bases from J, the junction kept 4 bases outside the gene matches. The CDR3 has 14 residues. The germline CDR1 and CDR2 sequences are SGHTA and FQGNSA. The CDR3 spells CASSYGTDNQPQHF. DNA for the CDR3: TGTGCCAGCAGCTACGGGACAGATAATCAGCCCCAGCATTTT.

Ten or more counts support this clonotype. This chain connects TRBV12-3 or TRBV12-4 to TRBJ1-4; tentative D call: TRBD1 (6 bases). The length of the CDR3 is 15 residues. The V end lost 6 bases, the J end lost 4 bases, and 15 bases lay between the germline ends. CDR3 coding DNA: TGTGCCAGCAGGCGACAGGAGGGGGATAATGAAAAACTGTTTTTT. Encoded protein: CASRRQEGDNEKLFF.

This clonotype came up many times. The genes are TRBV2 and TRBJ1-1; no reliable D call. The V end was cut by 7 bases, the J end by 3 bases, with 12 bases between. CDR1 SNHLY and CDR2 FYNNEI come from the germline V gene. The CDR3 runs to 13 residues. The CDR3 protein is CASNEGGDTEAFF. The CDR3 coding sequence is TGTGCCAGCAACGAGGGCGGAGACACTGAAGCTTTCTTT.

This clonotype was seen a few times. The chain couples TRBV20-1 to TRBJ2-2; D may be TRBD2 (6 bases). The CDR3 is made up of 12 amino acids. CDR1 is DFQATT, CDR2 SNEGSKA, per germline (reference sequence). The V end lost 7 bases, the J end lost 6 bases, and 12 bases lay between the germline ends. The CDR3 region has the DNA TGCAGTGTTAGCCCTAGCGCCGGGGAGCTGTTTTTT. The encoded protein is CSVSPSAGELFF.

This clonotype has ten or more counts. The chain uses TRBV20-1 and TRBJ2-7; D might be TRBD1 (5 bases). Per the germline V gene, CDR1 is DFQATT and CDR2 is SNEGSKA (reference sequence). CDR3 length: 14 amino acids. V was cut by 3 bases and J by 2 bases, with 14 bases left in between. The CDR3 sequence is CSARDRQFTYEQYF. In nucleotides, the CDR3 is TGCAGTGCTAGGGACCGACAGTTTACCTACGAGCAGTACTTC.

This clonotype came up many times. This chain uses TRBV28 with TRBJ2-1; D call uncertain. CDR3 length: 15 amino acids. With 5 bases removed from V and 5 bases from J, the gap between germline ends came to 16 bases. The germline CDR1 and CDR2 sequences are MDHEN and SYDVKM. The CDR3 DNA sequence: TGTGCCAGCAGTGTGCTAAAAATCTTTAACAATGAGCAGTTCTTC. Amino acid sequence: CASSVLKIFNNEQFF.

This clonotype was counted a single time. This sequence joins TRBV9 and TRBJ2-3, with D possibly matching TRBD2 (6 bases). This CDR3 spans 14 amino acids. Trimming removed 0 bases from V and 6 bases from J, with 11 bases in between. From germline, CDR1 is SGDLS and CDR2 YYNGEE. The CDR3 region is CASSVVVRGDTQYF. For the CDR3, the DNA is TGTGCCAGCAGCGTAGTGGTCCGGGGGGATACGCAGTATTTT.

This clonotype was seen many times. J is TRBJ2-2 and V is TRBV12-3 or TRBV12-4, with D hard to call. Trimming took 6 bases from V and 4 from J, leaving 12 bases between them. This CDR3 contains 14 residues. The CDR3 loop is CASSSIRTTGELFF. CDR3 in DNA: TGTGCCAGCAGCAGCATTCGAACCACCGGGGAGCTGTTTTTT.

This clonotype came up a few times. The rearrangement uses TRBV7-2 and TRBJ2-3; D may correspond to TRBD1 or TRBD2 (5 bases each). The V end lost 6 bases, the J end lost 0 bases, and 16 bases lay between the germline ends. The CDR3 runs to 16 residues. CDR1 and CDR2 (germline): SGHTA, FQGNSA. The CDR3 spells CASSRSGPSSTDTQYF. CDR3 bases: TGTGCCAGCAGTCGGTCGGGGCCTTCTAGCACAGATACGCAGTATTTT.

In its sample, this clonotype was seen many times. The chain employs TRBV3-1 and TRBJ2-3; TRBD2 aligns across 13 bases. The CDR3 is 18 residues long. Looked up from germline, CDR1 is LGHDT and CDR2 is YNNKEL (reference sequence). The J segment lost 0 bases and the V segment lost 1 base, leaving 4 bases of the junction unmatched. CDR3 sequence reads: CASSQVWTSGSSTDTQYF. DNA of the CDR3: TGTGCCAGCAGCCAAGTCTGGACTAGCGGGAGTAGCACAGATACGCAGTATTTT.

Here the CDR3 reads CASRPQGGPYNEQFF. The CDR3 nucleotides read TGTGCCAGCAGGCCCCAGGGGGGCCCATACAATGAGCAGTTCTTC. The chain has TRBV2 and TRBJ2-1; possible D gene TRBD1, 7 bases. The CDR3 has 15 residues. V was trimmed by 6 bases and J by 4 bases, leaving 16 bases between them. Germline values: CDR1 SNHLY, CDR2 FYNNEI.

The chain is built from TRBV11-2 and TRBJ2-7; D may match TRBD1 or TRBD2 (6 bases each). Trimming removed 2 bases at V and 4 bases at J, with 12 bases between. The CDR3 consists of 14 residues. Germline-derived CDR1 and CDR2 are SGHAT and FQNNGV. CDR3 sequence (DNA): TGTGCCAGCAGCTTATACGGGGGCCCTTACGAGCAGTACTTC. It translates to CASSLYGGPYEQYF.

This clonotype was picked up many times. The rearrangement uses TRBV10-3 and TRBJ2-1, with 9 bases identical to TRBD1. With V trimmed by 7 bases and J by 8 bases, 6 bases remained unmatched. The germline gives CDR1 ENHRY, CDR2 SYGVKD. The CDR3 contains 13 residues. The CDR3 protein is CAIKGQGMDEQFF. The CDR3 coding sequence is TGTGCCATCAAGGGACAGGGTATGGATGAGCAGTTCTTC.

There are many counts of this clonotype. This rearrangement joins TRBV28 to TRBJ2-1; a weak D match, TRBD1 (5 bases). Trimming stripped 9 bases from V and 0 bases from J, with 15 bases between. The CDR3 totals 15 residues. The germline CDR1 and CDR2 sequences are MDHEN and SYDVKM. The CDR3 DNA reads TGTGCCAGTGCGGCCACAGGACGCTCCTACAATGAGCAGTTCTTC. Translation: CASAATGRSYNEQFF.

This clonotype was counted at least ten times. The genes are TRBV6-1 and TRBJ2-3; D possibly corresponds to TRBD2 (7 bases). The CDR3 sequence is 15 residues long. The germline V gene has CDR1 MNHNS and CDR2 SASEGT. Trimming shortened V by 6 bases and J by 4 bases, and 17 bases separated the two germline ends. The CDR3 DNA is TGTGCCAGCAGCTCGAGGGGGGGGCCGGCAGATACGCAGTATTTT. This sequence encodes CASSSRGGPADTQYF.

This clonotype showed up many times. The chain employs TRBV5-1 and TRBJ2-7; TRBD1 might be the D (6 bases). The ends were cut back, 2 bases at V and 6 bases at J, with 12 bases in the middle. This CDR3 is built from 13 residues. Per germline, CDR1 SGHRS and CDR2 YFSETQ. In DNA, the CDR3 is TGCGCCAGCAGCTTAGCCCAGGGGAGCGAGCAGTACTTC. Residues: CASSLAQGSEQYF.

This chain links TRBV5-4 with TRBJ2-3, with 9 bases fitting TRBD1. The CDR3 spans 15 residues. CDR1 is SGHNT and CDR2 is YYREEE in the germline V gene (reference sequence). The V segment lost 5 bases and the J segment 3 bases; nucleotides outside the gene matches: 7. CDR3 residues: CASRSEQGATDTQYF. The CDR3 region has the DNA TGTGCCAGCAGGTCCGAACAGGGGGCGACAGATACGCAGTATTTT.

The rearrangement uses TRBV20-1 and TRBJ2-7, with D maybe TRBD2 (5 bases). The CDR3 sequence is 15 residues long. The V gene lost 6 bases and the J gene lost 3 bases, with 21 bases spanning the gap. Germline V CDR1 and CDR2: DFQATT, SNEGSKA (reference sequence). CDR3: CSAPSSASPFYEQYF. The CDR3 DNA follows: TGCAGTGCCCCAAGTTCGGCTAGCCCCTTCTACGAGCAGTACTTC.

This clonotype was seen repeatedly, ten times or more. V usage is TRBV20-1 and J usage is TRBJ1-4; 7 bases fit TRBD1. The ends lost 0 bases at V and 7 bases at J; junction bases unmatched: 5. CDR3 length equals 14 residues. From germline, CDR1 is DFQATT and CDR2 SNEGSKA (reference sequence). CDR3 loop: CSARDDREPEKLFF. CDR3 nucleotide sequence: TGCAGTGCTAGAGACGACAGGGAGCCTGAAAAACTGTTTTTT.

The chain uses TRBV6-1 and TRBJ1-1, with 7 bases lining up with TRBD1. J gave up 0 bases and V 7 bases, and 5 bases lay outside the gene matches. The CDR3 covers 14 residues. CDR1 MNHNS and CDR2 SASEGT come from the germline V gene. The CDR3 is CASTGQAMNTEAFF. CDR3 nucleotide sequence: TGTGCCAGCACCGGACAGGCGATGAACACTGAAGCTTTCTTT.

This clonotype was observed a few times. The rearrangement joins TRBV5-5 to TRBJ1-2; no reliable D call. Germline V CDR1 and CDR2: SGHKS, YYEKEE (reference sequence). V was clipped by 0 bases and J by 2 bases, with 8 bases between them. The CDR3 contains 14 residues. The CDR3 coding sequence is TGTGCCAGCAGCTTGGCTACAGTCAACTATGGCTACACCTTC. Amino acid sequence: CASSLATVNYGYTF.

This clonotype was found many times. The V call is TRBV25-1, the J call TRBJ1-1; D remains unclear. With 0 bases removed from V and 3 bases from J, the gap between germline ends came to 11 bases. CDR1 is MGHDK, CDR2 SYGVNS, per germline. The CDR3 is 15 amino acids. CDR3 DNA sequence: TGTGCCAGCAGTGAATATACGGGGAGAGACACTGAAGCTTTCTTT. It encodes CASSEYTGRDTEAFF.

The V call is TRBV7-9, the J call TRBJ1-1; unclear D gene. Trimming took 0 bases from V and 1 from J, leaving 6 bases between them. CDR3 size: 14 residues. Germline CDR1 is SEHNR and CDR2 is FQNEAQ (reference sequence). The chain's CDR3 is CASSLAVQNTEAFF. The DNA of the CDR3 is TGTGCCAGCAGCTTAGCGGTGCAGAACACTGAAGCTTTCTTT.

Only a few counts were recorded for this clonotype. This rearrangement joins TRBV20-1 to TRBJ2-1, with 12 bases aligning to TRBD2. The CDR3 is 18 amino acids. CDR1 and CDR2 from the germline V gene are DFQATT and SNEGSKA (reference sequence). J gave up 2 bases and V 5 bases, and 13 bases lay outside the gene matches. CDR3 loop: CSARPSGGAHGTYNEQFF. For the CDR3, the DNA is TGCAGTGCTCGACCTAGCGGGGGGGCCCACGGCACCTACAATGAGCAGTTCTTC.

This clonotype has only a few counts. The chain has TRBV5-1 and TRBJ1-2; tentative D call: TRBD1 (6 bases). V lost 4 bases, J lost 3 bases, and 10 bases lay in between. The germline CDR1 and CDR2 sequences are SGHRS and YFSETQ. This CDR3 has 13 amino acids. The CDR3 nucleotides read TGCGCCAGCAGCCAGACAGGAGACTATGGCTACACCTTC. Amino acids: CASSQTGDYGYTF.

With regard to this clonotype: Compared with germline, one end of the junction differs, possibly owing to a read error. The rearrangement links TRBV12-3 or TRBV12-4 to TRBJ2-5, with TRBD2 identical over 10 bases. The CDR3 loop spans 14 amino acids. DNA for the CDR3: TGTGCCAGCAGTATAGCGGGGGGTCGAGAGACCCAGTACTTC. Its translation: CASSIAGGRETQYF.

This clonotype was seen repeatedly, ten times or more. V usage is TRBV5-1 and J usage is TRBJ1-4, with D possibly being TRBD1 (5 bases). The CDR3 has 14 amino acids. V gave up 2 bases and J gave up 8 bases, with 13 bases separating them. Per germline, CDR1 SGHRS and CDR2 YFSETQ. The CDR3 is CASSFGGAGEKLFF. Here the CDR3 DNA reads TGCGCCAGCAGCTTTGGAGGGGCGGGAGAAAAACTGTTTTTT.

This clonotype came up many times. The chain is built from TRBV7-9 and TRBJ1-2; no clear D gene. The CDR3 is made up of 12 amino acids. CDR1 is SEHNR and CDR2 is FQNEAQ in the germline V gene (reference sequence). Trimming left V 2 bases short and J 8 bases short, with 9 bases between. The CDR3 DNA follows: TGTGCCAGCAGCTTAATGGGGAACGGCTACACCTTC. Translated: CASSLMGNGYTF.

This clonotype was seen many times. This chain links TRBV6-5 with TRBJ2-1, with D unresolved. Germline loops: CDR1 MNHEY, CDR2 SVGAGI. V dropped 4 bases and J dropped 10 bases, with 14 bases sitting between them. This CDR3 is built from 13 residues. CDR3 region: CASSLDSWSEQFF. In nucleotides, the CDR3 is TGTGCCAGCAGTTTGGATTCTTGGAGCGAGCAGTTCTTC.

V gene TRBV21-1 combines with J gene TRBJ1-1. TRBV21-1 is annotated as a pseudogene. The CDR3 covers 12 residues. CDR3 sequence (DNA): TGTGCCAGCAGCACTGGACGGCGTGAAGCTTTCTTT. Translated: CASSTGRREAFF.

This chain uses TRBV20-1 with TRBJ1-6, with D tentatively TRBD1 (6 bases). The CDR3 length is 17 residues. The V end was cut by 1 base, the J end by 7 bases, with 20 bases between. Germline CDR1 DFQATT, CDR2 SNEGSKA (reference sequence). CDR3 loop: CSARVSYGAGDNSPLHF. Written as DNA, the CDR3 is TGCAGTGCTAGAGTTTCGTATGGGGCAGGGGACAATTCACCCCTCCACTTT.